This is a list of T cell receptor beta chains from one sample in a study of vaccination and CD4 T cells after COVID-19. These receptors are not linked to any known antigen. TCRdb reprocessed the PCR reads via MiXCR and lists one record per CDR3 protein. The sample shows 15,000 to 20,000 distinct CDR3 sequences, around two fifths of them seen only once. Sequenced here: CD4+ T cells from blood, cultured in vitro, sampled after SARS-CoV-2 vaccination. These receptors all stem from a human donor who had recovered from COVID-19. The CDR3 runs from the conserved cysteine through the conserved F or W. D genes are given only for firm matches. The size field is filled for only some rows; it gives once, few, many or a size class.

CDR3 DNA: TGTGCCAGTTCAGACAGGGTCTTTTACAATGAGCAGTTCTTC
CDR3 protein: CASSDRVFYNEQFF
clone size: -
D gene: TRBD1
J gene: TRBJ2-1
V gene: TRBV19

CDR3 DNA: TGTGCCAGCAGTTTCCGGCCGGGCGCATTCTCTGGGGCCAACGTCCTGACTTTC
CDR3 protein: CASSFRPGAFSGANVLTF
clone size: -
D gene: -
J gene: TRBJ2-6
V gene: TRBV27

CDR3 DNA: TGTGCCAGCAGCTCCGGCGGCCTACCGCAAGAGACCCAGTACTTC
CDR3 protein: CASSSGGLPQETQYF
clone size: few
D gene: -
J gene: TRBJ2-5
V gene: TRBV7-3

CDR3 DNA: TGTGCCAGTAGTATTAGTGACAGCACTGAAGCTTTCTTT
CDR3 protein: CASSISDSTEAFF
clone size: few
D gene: -
J gene: TRBJ1-1
V gene: TRBV19

CDR3 DNA: TGTGCCACCAAGCTGGACAGGGGGGGCTACGAGCAGTACTTC
CDR3 protein: CATKLDRGGYEQYF
clone size: -
D gene: TRBD1
J gene: TRBJ2-7
V gene: TRBV15

CDR3 DNA: TGCAGTGCTAGAGAGTTACAGGGGACGCAGCCCCAGCATTTT
CDR3 protein: CSARELQGTQPQHF
clone size: -
D gene: TRBD1
J gene: TRBJ1-5
V gene: TRBV20-1

CDR3 DNA: TGCAGTGCTAGAGATCTCAGGGGCGGCAATCAGCCCCAGCATTTT
CDR3 protein: CSARDLRGGNQPQHF
clone size: few
D gene: -
J gene: TRBJ1-5
V gene: TRBV20-1

CDR3 DNA: TGCAGTGTACGTGGGGATGCCTACAATGAGCAGTTCTTC
CDR3 protein: CSVRGDAYNEQFF
clone size: -
D gene: -
J gene: TRBJ2-1
V gene: TRBV20-1

CDR3 DNA: TGCAGTGCGGGACGGGCCCTGCACAAAAACATTCAGTACTTC
CDR3 protein: CSAGRALHKNIQYF
clone size: once
D gene: -
J gene: TRBJ2-4
V gene: TRBV20-1

CDR3 DNA: TGTGCCAGCAACCTGTGGGGCGGTGACTATGGCTACACCTTC
CDR3 protein: CASNLWGGDYGYTF
clone size: -
D gene: -
J gene: TRBJ1-2
V gene: TRBV7-2

CDR3 DNA: TGTGCCAGCAGCGAAGTGGGATCGTACCAAGAGACCCAGTACTTC
CDR3 protein: CASSEVGSYQETQYF
clone size: -
D gene: -
J gene: TRBJ2-5
V gene: TRBV11-3

CDR3 DNA: TGTGCCAGCAGTGTTGGTAGCGGGAGGGGGCAAGAGACCCAGTACTTC
CDR3 protein: CASSVGSGRGQETQYF
clone size: -
D gene: TRBD2
J gene: TRBJ2-5
V gene: TRBV25-1

CDR3 DNA: TGCAGTGCTGGAGTGGACAGGCGTATATCCTACGAGCAGTACTTC
CDR3 protein: CSAGVDRRISYEQYF
clone size: -
D gene: TRBD1
J gene: TRBJ2-7
V gene: TRBV20-1

CDR3 DNA: TGTGCCAGCAGGCCTGGACTAGCGGGACCACCCACAGATACGCAGTATTTT
CDR3 protein: CASRPGLAGPPTDTQYF
clone size: -
D gene: TRBD2
J gene: TRBJ2-3
V gene: TRBV12-3/TRBV12-4

CDR3 DNA: TGCAGTGCTACGCCCGGGACTCAGACCTACGAGCAGTACTTC
CDR3 protein: CSATPGTQTYEQYF
clone size: -
D gene: -
J gene: TRBJ2-7
V gene: TRBV20-1

CDR3 DNA: TGTGCCAGCCGAAACGGGGCCCAAGAGACCCAGTACTTC
CDR3 protein: CASRNGAQETQYF
clone size: -
D gene: -
J gene: TRBJ2-5
V gene: TRBV7-9

CDR3 DNA: TGTGCCAGCAGTGTCGAACAGGGATATAATTCACCCCTCCACTTT
CDR3 protein: CASSVEQGYNSPLHF
clone size: few
D gene: -
J gene: TRBJ1-6
V gene: TRBV6-1

CDR3 DNA: TGTGCCAGCAGCCGTGCAGGGGCTGGACTAGCGGGAGTACAGTTCTTC
CDR3 protein: CASSRAGAGLAGVQFF
clone size: once
D gene: TRBD2
J gene: TRBJ2-1
V gene: TRBV7-2

CDR3 DNA: TGTGCCAGTAGTGCAACAGATACGCAGTATTTT
CDR3 protein: CASSATDTQYF
clone size: -
D gene: -
J gene: TRBJ2-3
V gene: TRBV19

CDR3 DNA: TGTGCCACGCAGGGTAGGAATTCACCCCTCCACTTT
CDR3 protein: CATQGRNSPLHF
clone size: -
D gene: -
J gene: TRBJ1-6
V gene: TRBV5-4

CDR3 DNA: TGCAGTTCCCCTCAAATGGGGGCTGAAGGCTACACCTTC
CDR3 protein: CSSPQMGAEGYTF
clone size: few
D gene: -
J gene: TRBJ1-2
V gene: TRBV20-1

CDR3 DNA: TGTGCCAGCAGCCCAGGTCCCCCTCCCTTGGAGCAGTACTTC
CDR3 protein: CASSPGPPPLEQYF
clone size: -
D gene: -
J gene: TRBJ2-7
V gene: TRBV11-2

CDR3 DNA: TGTGCCAGCAGCTTAGACGACCCGCTCACAGATACGCAGTATTTT
CDR3 protein: CASSLDDPLTDTQYF
clone size: -
D gene: -
J gene: TRBJ2-3
V gene: TRBV7-9

CDR3 DNA: TGTGCCAGCAGGCACACAGGGGGCAAAGGGTACGAGCAGTACTTC
CDR3 protein: CASRHTGGKGYEQYF
clone size: once
D gene: TRBD1
J gene: TRBJ2-7
V gene: TRBV28

CDR3 DNA: TGCAGTGCTATCTCGGGAGGGCACTACGAGCAGTACTTC
CDR3 protein: CSAISGGHYEQYF
clone size: -
D gene: TRBD2
J gene: TRBJ2-7
V gene: TRBV20-1

CDR3 DNA: TGTGCCAGCAGCTTAGCTAACAGCCGAGAGACCCAGTACTTC
CDR3 protein: CASSLANSRETQYF
clone size: -
D gene: -
J gene: TRBJ2-5
V gene: TRBV7-2

CDR3 DNA: TGTGCCAGCAGCCCTAGCGGGAGGGCCCCAGAGACCCAGTACTTC
CDR3 protein: CASSPSGRAPETQYF
clone size: few
D gene: TRBD2
J gene: TRBJ2-5
V gene: TRBV5-3

CDR3 DNA: TGTGCCAGCAGCTTGATTCCCAGGGGTATTCTGAACACTGAAGCTTTCTTT
CDR3 protein: CASSLIPRGILNTEAFF
clone size: few
D gene: -
J gene: TRBJ1-1
V gene: TRBV7-2

CDR3 DNA: TGTGCCAGCAGCGTGACCGGGAGCAATCAGCCCCAGCATTTT
CDR3 protein: CASSVTGSNQPQHF
clone size: -
D gene: -
J gene: TRBJ1-5
V gene: TRBV7-9

CDR3 DNA: TGTGCCACCAGTGAGACGGGACCCTACGAGCAGTACTTC
CDR3 protein: CATSETGPYEQYF
clone size: -
D gene: -
J gene: TRBJ2-7
V gene: TRBV24-1

CDR3 DNA: TGTGCCAGCTCACCACGAAGCTCCTACGAGCAGTACTTC
CDR3 protein: CASSPRSSYEQYF
clone size: -
D gene: -
J gene: TRBJ2-7
V gene: TRBV18

CDR3 DNA: TGTGCCAGCAGCTATCGGACTAGCGGGGGACTCCGCACCGGGGAGCTGTTTTTT
CDR3 protein: CASSYRTSGGLRTGELFF
clone size: -
D gene: TRBD2
J gene: TRBJ2-2
V gene: TRBV7-8

CDR3 DNA: TGTGCCAGCAGCCTCAACACAGGGGAGACCCAGTACTTC
CDR3 protein: CASSLNTGETQYF
clone size: -
D gene: -
J gene: TRBJ2-5
V gene: TRBV7-9

CDR3 DNA: TGCAGGGCTAGAGGGCGTAGCCCCTCGGGAGAGGAGACCCAGTACTTC
CDR3 protein: CRARGRSPSGEETQYF
clone size: once
D gene: -
J gene: TRBJ2-5
V gene: TRBV20-1

CDR3 DNA: TGCAGTGCTAGAGGTCAGCCTACTTTGAACACTGAAGCTTTCTTT
CDR3 protein: CSARGQPTLNTEAFF
clone size: -
D gene: -
J gene: TRBJ1-1
V gene: TRBV20-1

CDR3 DNA: TGTGCCAGCAGCTTAGCGGCCAGGGTGGTGGATGAGCAGTACTTC
CDR3 protein: CASSLAARVVDEQYF
clone size: few
D gene: -
J gene: TRBJ2-7
V gene: TRBV7-2

CDR3 DNA: TGCAGTGCTACGTCCTATAGCGGGAGCTACAATGAGCAGTTCTTC
CDR3 protein: CSATSYSGSYNEQFF
clone size: few
D gene: TRBD2
J gene: TRBJ2-1
V gene: TRBV20-1

CDR3 DNA: TGTGCCAGCAGTCCCCAGTCAGATACGCAGTATTTT
CDR3 protein: CASSPQSDTQYF
clone size: -
D gene: -
J gene: TRBJ2-3
V gene: TRBV27

CDR3 DNA: TGTGCCAGCAGTTACGAACTCTACGAGCAGTACTTC
CDR3 protein: CASSYELYEQYF
clone size: -
D gene: -
J gene: TRBJ2-7
V gene: TRBV6-2/TRBV6-3

CDR3 DNA: TGTGCCAGCAATCCGGGACCGAAGAATTCACCCCTCCACTTT
CDR3 protein: CASNPGPKNSPLHF
clone size: few
D gene: -
J gene: TRBJ1-6
V gene: TRBV6-1

CDR3 DNA: TGTGCCAGTAGTATCGGTCCATCGTCCGGGGAGCTGTTTTTT
CDR3 protein: CASSIGPSSGELFF
clone size: -
D gene: -
J gene: TRBJ2-2
V gene: TRBV19

CDR3 DNA: TGTGCCAGCAGCCGATACAGGGGTTATTACGAGCAGTACTTC
CDR3 protein: CASSRYRGYYEQYF
clone size: -
D gene: TRBD1
J gene: TRBJ2-7
V gene: TRBV6-2/TRBV6-3

CDR3 DNA: TGTGCCAGCAGAGCGACAGGGATATCGCTCTACGAGCAGTACTTC
CDR3 protein: CASRATGISLYEQYF
clone size: -
D gene: TRBD1
J gene: TRBJ2-7
V gene: TRBV28

CDR3 DNA: TGTGCCAGCAGTTACTCGTCTGCGAGGGGTGGCTACACCTTC
CDR3 protein: CASSYSSARGGYTF
clone size: few
D gene: -
J gene: TRBJ1-2
V gene: TRBV6-5

CDR3 DNA: TGCAGTGCTAGAGCGCCGGGACAGAGTACAGATACGCAGTATTTT
CDR3 protein: CSARAPGQSTDTQYF
clone size: -
D gene: TRBD1
J gene: TRBJ2-3
V gene: TRBV20-1

CDR3 DNA: TGTGCCATCAGTGAGGAACCGGTCTCTGGAAACACCATATATTTT
CDR3 protein: CAISEEPVSGNTIYF
clone size: -
D gene: -
J gene: TRBJ1-3
V gene: TRBV10-3

CDR3 DNA: TGCGCCAGCAGTGATACAGGGCCGAGCAATCAGCCCCAGCATTTT
CDR3 protein: CASSDTGPSNQPQHF
clone size: -
D gene: -
J gene: TRBJ1-5
V gene: TRBV10-2

CDR3 DNA: TGCAGTGCTAGAGGCACAGGGTTAGGCTACACCTTC
CDR3 protein: CSARGTGLGYTF
clone size: few
D gene: -
J gene: TRBJ1-2
V gene: TRBV20-1

CDR3 DNA: TGTGCCAGCAGTCAGGTCCCAGAGAACACTGAAGCTTTCTTT
CDR3 protein: CASSQVPENTEAFF
clone size: few
D gene: -
J gene: TRBJ1-1
V gene: TRBV6-1

CDR3 DNA: TGTGCCAGCAGCTTAGCCATTACGGGGAACACTGAAGCTTTCTTT
CDR3 protein: CASSLAITGNTEAFF
clone size: few
D gene: -
J gene: TRBJ1-1
V gene: TRBV7-6

CDR3 DNA: TGTGCCAGCAGTAGAGGTCGGACCTCTGGGGCCAACGTCCTGACTTTC
CDR3 protein: CASSRGRTSGANVLTF
clone size: -
D gene: -
J gene: TRBJ2-6
V gene: TRBV6-1

CDR3 DNA: TGTGCCAGCAGTGACACGGGGAACACTGAAGCTTTCTTT
CDR3 protein: CASSDTGNTEAFF
clone size: few
D gene: -
J gene: TRBJ1-1
V gene: TRBV6-1

CDR3 DNA: TGTGCCAGCAGCTTAGGGCAAGCGACAAACTATGGCTACACCTTC
CDR3 protein: CASSLGQATNYGYTF
clone size: -
D gene: -
J gene: TRBJ1-2
V gene: TRBV7-2

CDR3 DNA: TGTGCCAGCAGCTTAGGGCCAGGGGGCAACCATGAGCAGTTCTTC
CDR3 protein: CASSLGPGGNHEQFF
clone size: -
D gene: TRBD1
J gene: TRBJ2-1
V gene: TRBV11-3

CDR3 DNA: TGTGCCACCAGTGATTTGAACGCGGCTGAAGCTTTCTTT
CDR3 protein: CATSDLNAAEAFF
clone size: -
D gene: -
J gene: TRBJ1-1
V gene: TRBV24-1

CDR3 DNA: TGTGCCAGCATCAAGGATCCCAATAACTATGGCTACACCTTC
CDR3 protein: CASIKDPNNYGYTF
clone size: -
D gene: -
J gene: TRBJ1-2
V gene: TRBV7-2

CDR3 DNA: TGTGCCAGCAGTCCATGGACGGGTAGCTCCTACAATGAGCAGTTCTTC
CDR3 protein: CASSPWTGSSYNEQFF
clone size: -
D gene: -
J gene: TRBJ2-1
V gene: TRBV27

CDR3 DNA: TGCAGTGCTAGTAATCGGGGGGCGTACAATGAGCAGTTCTTC
CDR3 protein: CSASNRGAYNEQFF
clone size: few
D gene: -
J gene: TRBJ2-1
V gene: TRBV20-1

CDR3 DNA: TGTGCCAGCACCAAGGGACAGGGGAATCAGCCCCAGCATTTT
CDR3 protein: CASTKGQGNQPQHF
clone size: -
D gene: TRBD1
J gene: TRBJ1-5
V gene: TRBV2